This is a list of T cell receptor beta chains from one sample in a study of radiotherapy plus CTLA-4 blockade in lung cancer. Data came from immunoSEQ multiplex PCR; TCRdb stores just in-frame clones and leaves some out. Seen here are 40,000 to 45,000 clones, 75% to 80% observed once, and the top ten hold under 3%. The sequencing used peripheral blood, collected from a patient treated with radiotherapy plus ipilimumab. All receptors come from a human donor with non-small cell lung cancer whose response to radiotherapy plus ipilimumab could not be evaluated. CDR3s leave out the opening cysteine and the closing phenylalanine or tryptophan. Each record gives: CDR3 length, V gene, clone size, CDR3 protein. Clone size, where shown, is once, few, many, or a class for clones that have expanded.

16 TRBV4-1 few ASSQAFGAGGGQETQY
13 TRBV11-2 - ASSLRRSGANVLT
13 TRBV5-4 - ASSLQQGSNTEAF
11 TRBV2 - ASSKEYQETQY
13 TRBV19 few ASSLGQGIAYEQY
12 TRBV6-6 - ASSLGTNFYEQY
13 TRBV4-2 - ASSAGRAFTDTQY
12 TRBV6-6 - ASRVQGRSQPQH
14 TRBV5-1 - ASSPGFASGEETQY
15 TRBV5-1 few ASRSDPRLSWYTEAF
12 TRBV6-5 - ASTRLGGPETQY
12 TRBV15 - ATSRGTGRNTIY
13 TRBV7-2 - ASSRGQGLPYEQF
14 TRBV6-4 once ASSDHLEGRNQPQH
14 TRBV6-1 - ASSEQVGHSNQPQH
13 TRBV6-5 - ASNPLGTGHYGYT
13 TRBV2 - ASSPQGARLDEQY
11 TRBV7-2 once ASSRAGGETQY
14 TRBV19 - ASSIRAGGINQPQH
12 TRBV5-8 - ASSFRATGNTIY
10 TRBV10-2 - ASSTAGGELF
17 TRBV5-6 - ASSRGGLAGVSGSGTQY
13 TRBV7-8 - ASSFLQGHSYEQY
10 TRBV7-3 - ASSSQRTQQF
12 TRBV11-2 - ASSPGQGPYGYT
13 TRBV7-2 - ASSSGQWENEKLF
12 TRBV27 - ASSPGTANGELF
12 TRBV4-3 - ASSPQGAGQPQH
13 TRBV7-3 - ASSLLTGGGYEQY
13 TRBV10-3 - AISEGQGYTGELF
10 TRBV5-1 - ASSLVEDEQF
11 TRBV30 - AWIPLTADTQY
16 TRBV28 - ASSSGLAGVASTDTQY
13 TRBV6-1 - ASREGQVPLGEQY
11 TRBV11-3 - ASRGLAGDEQF
12 TRBV6-4 - ASSVSGDHQPQH
15 TRBV5-4 - ASSPGTGGSINYGYT
12 TRBV7-3 - ASSKTGVFDEQF
14 TRBV15 - ATSGGLGRGRTEAF
15 TRBV9 - ANTHKPAGVDTGELF
12 TRBV30 - AWSPEAGGYEQY
14 TRBV18 once ASSPPGTALRYGYT
13 TRBV19 - ASSIGGASQETQY
12 TRBV28 - ASRLDRVVGKLF
10 TRBV15 - ATSRGRETQY
12 TRBV7-9 - ASSPRTGGTEAF
10 TRBV11-2 once ASSLGENTIY
10 TRBV19 - AAGQVWNEQF
11 TRBV6-5 - ASSYSTGYGYT
12 TRBV18 - ASSPGTGEYEQY
14 TRBV14 - ASSQGAGVFQETQY
16 TRBV18 - ASTTLPGGTGSGNTIY
13 TRBV19 - ASSIPQGGNYGYT
12 TRBV7-2 - ASSLVAADSPLH
11 TRBV30 - AWRRRGEETQY
12 TRBV5-6 few ASSWRTANTEAF